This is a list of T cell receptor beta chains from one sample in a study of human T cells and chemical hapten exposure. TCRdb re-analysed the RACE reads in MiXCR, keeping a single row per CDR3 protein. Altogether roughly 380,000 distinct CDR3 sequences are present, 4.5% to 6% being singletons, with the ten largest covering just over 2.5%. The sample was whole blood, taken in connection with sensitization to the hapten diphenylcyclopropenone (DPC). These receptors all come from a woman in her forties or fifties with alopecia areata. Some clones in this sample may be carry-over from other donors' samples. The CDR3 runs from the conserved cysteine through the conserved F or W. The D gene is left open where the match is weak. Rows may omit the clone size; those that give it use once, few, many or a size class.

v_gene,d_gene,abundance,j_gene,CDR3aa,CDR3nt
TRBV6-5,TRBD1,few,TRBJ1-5,CASRAGTGNNQPQHF,TGTGCCAGCAGGGCCGGGACAGGAAACAATCAGCCCCAGCATTTT
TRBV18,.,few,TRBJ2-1,CASSPSGRNYNEQFF,TGTGCCAGCTCACCCTCGGGACGCAATTACAATGAGCAGTTCTTC
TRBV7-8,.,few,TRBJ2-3,CASSGKYEGGYTDTQYF,TGTGCCAGCAGCGGAAAGTACGAAGGGGGGTATACAGATACGCAGTATTTT
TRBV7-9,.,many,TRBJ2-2,CASSLAGTLNTGELFF,TGTGCCAGCAGCTTGGCCGGGACACTTAACACCGGGGAGCTGTTTTTT
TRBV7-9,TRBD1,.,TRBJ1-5,CASSLEGGYSNQPQHF,TGTGCCAGCAGCCTAGAAGGGGGCTATAGCAATCAGCCCCAGCATTTT
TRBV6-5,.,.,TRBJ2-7,CASRSGLRMSEQYF,TGTGCCAGCAGGTCAGGTTTGCGTATGAGCGAGCAGTACTTC
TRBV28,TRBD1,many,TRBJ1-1,CASRATGTVNTEAFF,TGTGCCAGCAGGGCAACCGGGACAGTAAACACTGAAGCTTTCTTT
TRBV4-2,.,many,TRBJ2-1,CATSLGAGNEQFF,TGTGCCACCTCACTGGGGGCTGGGAATGAGCAGTTCTTC
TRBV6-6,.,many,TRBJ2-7,CASSYERFFYEQYF,TGTGCCAGCAGTTACGAGCGCTTCTTCTACGAGCAGTACTTC
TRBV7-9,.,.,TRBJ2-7,CASSLGPVSEQYF,TGTGCCAGCAGCTTAGGACCGGTAAGCGAGCAGTACTTC
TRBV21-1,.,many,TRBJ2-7,CASKEDGDRGYEQYF,TGTGCCAGCAAGGAGGACGGGGACAGGGGTTACGAGCAGTACTTC
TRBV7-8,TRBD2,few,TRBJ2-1,CASRRGLADYNEQFF,TGTGCCAGCAGACGAGGACTAGCGGACTACAATGAGCAGTTCTTC
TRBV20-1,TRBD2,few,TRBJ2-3,CSASGRDALRTQYF,TGCAGTGCTAGCGGGAGGGACGCCCTAAGAACGCAGTATTTT
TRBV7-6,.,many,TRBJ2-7,CASSPGNEQYF,TGTGCCAGCAGCCCAGGGAACGAGCAGTACTTC
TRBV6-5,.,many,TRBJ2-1,CASSYSSGHPLNEQFF,TGTGCCAGCAGTTACTCTTCGGGCCACCCCTTGAATGAGCAGTTCTTC
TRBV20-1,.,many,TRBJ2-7,CSARRGGFYEQYF,TGCAGTGCTAGAAGGGGGGGATTCTACGAGCAGTACTTC
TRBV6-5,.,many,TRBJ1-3,CASSYSLSRSAGNTIYF,TGTGCCAGCAGTTACTCCTTGTCCAGGAGTGCTGGAAACACCATATATTTT